The rows below give T cell receptor beta chains drawn from one sample of a study of control samples from healthy donors and cancer patients. The data were produced by immunoSEQ multiplex PCR, yet TCRdb's version contains in-frame clones alone and is incomplete. The sample lists some 140,000 clones, about nine tenths occurring once. Specimen: blood. These TCRs come from a man aged 25 to 40 in good health. Both conserved end residues are trimmed from each CDR3. Each record gives: V gene, CDR3 protein.

V gene: TRBV18; CDR3 protein: ASSPLTGFGGIDEAF
V gene: TRBV28; CDR3 protein: ASLAAEIYQPQH
V gene: TRBV5-4; CDR3 protein: ASSRTSGRGTDTQY
V gene: TRBV5-6; CDR3 protein: ASSSMDRGPLDTEAF
V gene: TRBV10-2; CDR3 protein: ASRDPGHTEAF
V gene: TRBV25-1; CDR3 protein: ASTAGELF
V gene: TRBV6-2/TRBV6-3; CDR3 protein: ASSYPAGGSRGYGYT
V gene: TRBV9; CDR3 protein: ASSVEPGTGPYEQY
V gene: TRBV6-1; CDR3 protein: ASSEKDGDGAYEQY
V gene: TRBV7-7; CDR3 protein: ASSSLEVWREGLRDTQY
V gene: TRBV4-1; CDR3 protein: ASKGPSRSGNTIY
V gene: TRBV28; CDR3 protein: ASSLDRGGITEAF
V gene: TRBV6-4; CDR3 protein: ASSDYAGDNEQF
V gene: TRBV28; CDR3 protein: ATNRRSEAF
V gene: TRBV19; CDR3 protein: ASSGRGNTEAF
V gene: TRBV7-2; CDR3 protein: ASSPQGASGEAF
V gene: TRBV3-1/TRBV3-2; CDR3 protein: ASSQARGISSATEAF
V gene: TRBV11-3; CDR3 protein: ASSIDGGRGLITKNIQY
V gene: TRBV5-1; CDR3 protein: ASSKGLAGDYEQY
V gene: TRBV28; CDR3 protein: ASSVHHSTNEKLF
V gene: TRBV18; CDR3 protein: ASSPRDRVSPEAF
V gene: TRBV5-6; CDR3 protein: ASSPALQRNTEAF
V gene: TRBV19; CDR3 protein: ASSNSLKSPEAF
V gene: TRBV28; CDR3 protein: ASTTANDYGYT
V gene: TRBV28; CDR3 protein: ASSLNTDYGYT
V gene: TRBV15; CDR3 protein: ATSSSTGGTDTQY
V gene: TRBV5-5; CDR3 protein: ASSLMTASHTEAF
V gene: TRBV28; CDR3 protein: ASSKGDRELGGYT
V gene: TRBV3-1/TRBV3-2; CDR3 protein: ASSPQSGPGNEQF
V gene: TRBV18; CDR3 protein: ASSPPGLSEAF
V gene: TRBV7-6; CDR3 protein: ASSPGTSDINEQF
V gene: TRBV2; CDR3 protein: ASSVQGANEQF
V gene: TRBV11-2; CDR3 protein: ASSERQDIVGPEAF
V gene: TRBV30; CDR3 protein: AWSGGQLGNTIY
V gene: TRBV10-3; CDR3 protein: AISKDTGGIGIQY
V gene: TRBV11-1; CDR3 protein: ASSPLTSGRLDEQF
V gene: TRBV5-4; CDR3 protein: ASSFLAGGSYNEQF
V gene: TRBV7-9; CDR3 protein: ASSPHDVAGRYT
V gene: TRBV28; CDR3 protein: ASSKTGRWTEAF
V gene: TRBV28; CDR3 protein: ASSLRSGPDYPGQQETQY
V gene: TRBV5-4; CDR3 protein: ASSLARATTLSYNEQF
V gene: TRBV19; CDR3 protein: ASSTTDYSGNTIY
V gene: TRBV28; CDR3 protein: ASSTPDSNYGYT
V gene: TRBV10-3; CDR3 protein: AIKASTNEKLF
V gene: TRBV19; CDR3 protein: ASSDPGTSGSAATQY
V gene: TRBV11-3; CDR3 protein: ASSPGGARLSYEQY
V gene: TRBV9; CDR3 protein: ASSVSSWEDNEQF
V gene: TRBV30; CDR3 protein: APLQSGPGESYEQY
V gene: TRBV6-5; CDR3 protein: ASSYSMGYGYT
V gene: TRBV30; CDR3 protein: AGTSGTDTQY
V gene: TRBV7-3; CDR3 protein: ASSLKHREDNSPLH
V gene: TRBV5-4; CDR3 protein: ASSRLGLAGGRSEQY
V gene: TRBV29-1; CDR3 protein: SARPGTDTQY